This T cell receptor beta chain appears in the sequencing data of a study of OX40 agonist ivuxolimab in advanced cancers. As concerns this clone: The antigen remains undetermined.

Overall study results and limits: Compared with others, partial responders at 0.1-3.0 mg/kg displayed clonal expansion among the lowest.

Using immunoSEQ multiplex PCR, the repertoire was profiled, and TCRdb retains in-frame clones only, with some absent. The sample lists roughly 120,000 clones, around 89% seen once, with approximately 0.55% in the top ten. With baseline, cycle 4 day 1, and cycle 7 day 1 as timepoints, blood was sampled. The CDR3 has 15 amino acids. Trimming removed 4 bases from V and 5 bases from J; junction bases left unmatched: 6. Germline V gives CDR1 MNHNS, CDR2 SASEGT. The chain joins TRBV6-1 to TRBJ1-5; 9 bases match TRBD1. This specimen consisted of CD4+ or CD8+ T cells sorted from blood, obtained in a trial of the OX40 agonist ivuxolimab. This TCR came from an adult with an advanced solid tumor such as melanoma, head and neck, liver or kidney cancer. The CDR3 loop is CASSVRQGGDQPQHF. CDR3 nucleotide sequence: TGTGCCAGCAGTGTTCGACAGGGGGGTGATCAGCCCCAGCATTTT.